This T cell receptor beta chain was found in a study of cytomegalovirus exposure and HLA in healthy donors. TCRdb's table, derived via immunoSEQ multiplex PCR, lists solely in-frame clones and lacks some. This sample has 150,000 or so clones, with roughly 86% found just once. The length of the CDR3 is 13 residues. Trimming cost V 7 bases and J 7 bases; bases outside gene matches: 9. CDR1 and CDR2 from the germline V gene are SQVTM and ANQGSEA. Sequenced sample: PBMCs. This chain links TRBV29-1 with TRBJ2-7; 11 nucleotides line up with TRBD1. This TCR came from a human donor in good health. In DNA form, the CDR3 reads TGCAGCGCTGGTCGGACAGGGGGCAATGAGCAGTACTTC. Residues: CSAGRTGGNEQYF.